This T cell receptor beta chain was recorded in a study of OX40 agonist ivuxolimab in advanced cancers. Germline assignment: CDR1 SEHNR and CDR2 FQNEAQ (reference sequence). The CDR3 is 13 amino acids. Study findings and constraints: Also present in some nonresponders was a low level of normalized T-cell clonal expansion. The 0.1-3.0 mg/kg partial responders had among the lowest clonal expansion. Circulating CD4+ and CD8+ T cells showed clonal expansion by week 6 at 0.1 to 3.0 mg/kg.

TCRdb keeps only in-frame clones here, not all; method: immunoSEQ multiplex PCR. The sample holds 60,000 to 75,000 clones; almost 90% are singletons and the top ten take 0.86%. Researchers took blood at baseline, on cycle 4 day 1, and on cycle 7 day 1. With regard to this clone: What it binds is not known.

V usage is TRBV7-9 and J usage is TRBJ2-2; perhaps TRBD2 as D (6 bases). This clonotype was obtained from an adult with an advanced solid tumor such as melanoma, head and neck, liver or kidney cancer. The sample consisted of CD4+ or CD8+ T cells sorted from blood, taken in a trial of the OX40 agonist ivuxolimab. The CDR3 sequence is CWLGSGNTGELFF. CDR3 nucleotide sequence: TGTTGGTTGGGTAGCGGGAACACCGGGGAGCTGTTTTTT.